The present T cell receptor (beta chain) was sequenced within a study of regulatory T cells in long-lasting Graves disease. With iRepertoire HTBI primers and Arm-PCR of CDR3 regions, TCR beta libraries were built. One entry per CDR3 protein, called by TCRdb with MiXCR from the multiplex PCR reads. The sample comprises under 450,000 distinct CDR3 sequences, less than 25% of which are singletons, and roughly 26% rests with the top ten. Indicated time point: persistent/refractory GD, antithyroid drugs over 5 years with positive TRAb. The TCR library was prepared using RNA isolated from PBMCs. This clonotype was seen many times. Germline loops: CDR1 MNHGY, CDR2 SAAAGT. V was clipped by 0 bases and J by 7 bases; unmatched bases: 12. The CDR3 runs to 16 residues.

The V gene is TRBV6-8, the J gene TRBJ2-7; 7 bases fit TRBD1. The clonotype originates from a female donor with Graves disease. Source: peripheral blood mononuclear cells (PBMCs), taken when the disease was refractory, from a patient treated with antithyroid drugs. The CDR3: CASSYSRDRAGREQYF. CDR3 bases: TGTGCCAGCAGTTACTCCCGAGACAGGGCAGGAAGAGAGCAGTACTTC.